Each of the 4 T cell receptor beta chains below was sequenced from the same sample in a study of T cells in Graves' hyperthyroidism and ophthalmopathy. The source material, RNA transcripts, was used to amplify TCR beta CDR3 regions. First-round RT-PCR targeting the TCR CDR3 was performed with the HTBI primer set. TCRdb reprocessed the multiplex PCR reads via MiXCR and lists one record per CDR3 protein. The table shows about 580,000 distinct CDR3 sequences, with about 45% occurring only once. Sequences were obtained from peripheral blood or thyroid tissue (not recorded which). These receptors all come from a woman aged 18-29 years with Graves' hyperthyroidism.

This chain joins TRBV6-5 and TRBJ2-1; no definite D call. Trimming shortened V by 6 bases and J by 0 bases, and 12 bases separated the two germline ends. Germline V gene data show CDR1 as MNHEY and CDR2 as SVGAGI. The CDR3 covers 15 residues. CDR3 protein: CASSVGSGSYNEQFF. As DNA, the CDR3 is TGTGCCAGCAGCGTGGGGTCCGGCTCCTACAATGAGCAGTTCTTC.

Notes on this clonotype: It may be a read error: a sequence one base away is much more abundant. The rearrangement uses TRBV7-2 and TRBJ1-5; a possible D gene is TRBD1 (5 bases). The V gene's germline CDR1 is SGHTA and CDR2 FQGNSA. The CDR3 contains 14 residues. Trimming stripped 4 bases from V and 5 bases from J, with 12 bases between. The chain's CDR3 is CASSSDKGHQPQHF. CDR3 nucleotides: TGTGCCAGCAGCTCGGACAAGGGGCATCAGCCCCAGCATTTT. Using reference TRBV7-2 and TRBJ1-5 for the parts outside the CDR3, the full variable domain is GAGVSQSPSNKVTEKGKDVELRCDPISGHTALYWYRQSLGQGLEFLIYFQGNSAPDKSGLPSDRFSAERTGGSVSTLTIQRTQQEDSAVYLCASSSDKGHQPQHFGDGTRLSIL.

This clonotype occurred many times. The CDR3 sequence: CASTPFGGTSAQETQYF. In nucleotides, the CDR3 is TGTGCCAGCACTCCCTTTGGAGGGACTAGCGCACAAGAGACCCAGTACTTC. V is TRBV27 and J is TRBJ2-5, with 10 bases matching TRBD2. Germline CDR1 and CDR2: MNHEY and SMNVEV (reference sequence). This CDR3 is 17 amino acids long. With V trimmed by 7 bases and J by 2 bases, 13 bases remained unmatched.

The chain uses TRBV20-1 and TRBJ1-2; 9 bases fit TRBD1. Germline trimming cut 5 bases from V and 7 bases from J; bases unmatched to any gene: 8. In germline, CDR1 is DFQATT, CDR2 SNEGSKA (reference sequence). The CDR3 extends over 13 amino acids. The CDR3 DNA is TGCAGTGCTCTAGGACAGGGGAGCGTTGGCTACACCTTC. The encoded protein is CSALGQGSVGYTF.